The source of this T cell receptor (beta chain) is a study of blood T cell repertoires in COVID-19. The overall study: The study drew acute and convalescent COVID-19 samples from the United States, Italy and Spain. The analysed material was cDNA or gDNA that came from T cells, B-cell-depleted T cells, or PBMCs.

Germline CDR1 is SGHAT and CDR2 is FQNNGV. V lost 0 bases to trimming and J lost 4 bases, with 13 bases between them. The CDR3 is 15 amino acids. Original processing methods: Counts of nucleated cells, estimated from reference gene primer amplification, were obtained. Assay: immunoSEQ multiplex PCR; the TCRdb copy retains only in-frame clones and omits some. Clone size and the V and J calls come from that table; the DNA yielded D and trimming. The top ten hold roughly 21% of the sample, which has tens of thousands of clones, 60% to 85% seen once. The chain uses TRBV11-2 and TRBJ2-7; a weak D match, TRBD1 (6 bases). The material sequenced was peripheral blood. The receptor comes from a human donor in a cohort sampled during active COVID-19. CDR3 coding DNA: TGTGCCAGCAGCTTAGATTTTGGCAGGGGTTACGAGCAGTACTTC. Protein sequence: CASSLDFGRGYEQYF.